The source of this T cell receptor (beta chain) is a study of shared clonotypes between healthy human individuals (dated by TCRdb to the early 2020s). Background for the entire study: A few men and a couple of women, aged 18 to 49 years, made up the cohort. For each donor, CD4 naive and CD4 memory were each run on three plates, CD8 naive on two plates, and CD8 memory on one plate. Blood TCR repertoires of five healthy adults were deeply sequenced to estimate repertoire size and the extent of clonotype sharing between individuals. To increase sequencing depth and limit assay-specific biases, different laboratories used diverse techniques to prepare libraries and sequence TCR repertoires. Each donor's leukapheresis produced roughly between roughly 0.85 and 10 billion PBMCs.

Results and caveats for the whole study, not just this receptor: Sampling was limited to blood, and TCR repertoires in tissue likely differ from TCR repertoires in blood. Incomplete sequencing was indicated by rarefaction of sorted-subset datasets, despite the large sequencing depth. Compared with non-shared clonotypes, clonotypes shared by all four sorted-subset donors had higher generation probabilities. Because the study included only a small number of donors, the genetic and exposure-history diversity represented was limited. Sharing across a handful of donors was observed for roughly 5% of naive CD4, about 4% of naive CD8, about 2.3% of memory CD4, and roughly 0.4% of memory CD8 clonotypes. Naive subsets generally had larger estimated clonotype richness than memory subsets did. Pairwise subsampling indicated that sequencing depth was expected to affect the degree of clonotype sharing among donors.

Using the deep immunoSEQ assay, TCR CDR3 regions were amplified from genomic DNA by multiplex PCR. Extracted genomic DNA from each cell subset was distributed evenly across all wells of several immunoSEQ 96-well plates, and each plate was treated as a replicate. For sorted subsets, each replicate PCR was loaded with roughly 200 ng genomic DNA, equivalent to about 30,000 T cell genomes. Purified libraries were quantified with a Qubit 3.0 fluorometer, sized on a Bioanalyzer 2100, and re-quantified with the KAPA Library Quantification kit. Every immunoSEQ 96-well plate was sequenced on a separate single-read 150-cycle Illumina NextSeq 550 flow cell. The paper's data handling went like this. Because only junctional sequences without quality scores were contained in the immunoSEQ output, filtering matching that applied to full-length reads could not be performed. To assign V/J genes and CDR3, sequences were annotated using PyIR, a Python wrapper for IgBLAST v1.9, with IMGT germline references. Reads were removed for weak V/J assignments (E-value above 1e-6), missing CDR3, stop codons, out-of-frame junctions, or ambiguous translated residues. V3J clonotypes were defined as sequences sharing the same inferred V gene, J gene, and CDR3 amino acid sequence. To compute the percentage overlap between repertoires, the number of shared unique clonotypes was divided by the size of the smaller repertoire. Repertoire richness was assessed with RTK rarefaction, the Chao1 estimator, and Recon v2.1 estimates of unobserved clonotypes. For all TCRbeta clonotypes obtained by the gDNA method from a handful of donors, generation probabilities were computed with OLGA. TCRdb obtained this table from immuneACCESS and retained in-frame rearrangements with V and J assigned. These tables miss some clones; where compared with another copy, unresolved V genes account for less than half of the shortfall, and the remainder is unexplained. V, J and clone size are taken as reported in that table, and D and trimming were inferred from the DNA itself. The sample table shows 1 million to 1.3 million clones, and around 82% are seen once. Jointly, the top ten make up 0.61% of the sample.

Only one count was recorded for this clone. Its antigen remains undetermined. It has no much larger one-base neighbor in the sample; base qualities were not kept. The donors were healthy, HIV-negative adults who had no recently reported acute infections or vaccinations. Only Caucasian adults living in Nashville, Tennessee, USA were represented among the donors. Magnetic negative selection was used to enrich CD4+ T cells, after which naive cells were positively selected on CD45RA and the negative fraction became the memory subset. After blood collection by leukapheresis, PBMCs were isolated using Ficoll-Histopaque density gradient centrifugation and then cryopreserved in the vapor phase of liquid nitrogen. Analytical flow cytometry was used to check the purity and quantity of every magnetically sorted T cell population. Genomic DNA was isolated from every sorted fraction and measured by UV absorbance on a Nanodrop 2000c.

Cut back by 6 bases and 6 bases, the V and J ends lie 29 bases apart. CDR3 length: 19 amino acids, cysteine to phenylalanine. Here the CDR3 DNA is all that survives: 57 bases in frame from base 1. Based on the germline V gene, the CDR1 and CDR2 sequences are MDHEN and SYDVKM. The rearrangement combines TRBV28 with TRBJ2-2, and perhaps TRBD2 as D gene, on 6 matching bases. The sequence came from a man between 18 and 29 years old in good health. Some clones in this sample may be carry-over from other donors' samples. The sample taken for sequencing was memory CD4+ T cells from PBMCs. The label giving this sample's cell subset or site can be read as: CD45RA-negative fraction. CDR3 sequence: CASSFPDGRAIWEAGELFF. The DNA reads as follows: TGTGCCAGCAGCTTTCCTGATGGGCGGGCCATTTGGGAGGCCGGGGAGCTGTTTTTT. This CDR3, with the reference TRBV28 and TRBJ2-2 proteins standing in past its ends, gives the full variable domain DVKVTQSSRYLVKRTGEKVFLECVQDMDHENMFWYRQDPGLGLRLIYFSYDVKMKEKGDIPEGYSVSREKKERFSLILESASTNQTSMYLCASSFPDGRAIWEAGELFFGEGSRLTVL.